This entry lists 19 T cell receptor beta chains sequenced from one sample in a study of blood T cells in healthy people across ages. A second about 7 to 11 cycle PCR used barcoded and J-beta primers. TCRdb re-derived calls from the 5' RACE reads in MiXCR, one entry per CDR3 protein. In the table there are around 1,500,000 distinct CDR3 sequences, about 40% of which are singletons. Specimen: blood. The receptors were sampled from a woman younger than 30 in good health.

As to this clonotype: One end of the junction varies from germline; a read error may be responsible. This chain joins TRBV7-8 and TRBJ2-7; D gene uncertain. Germline CDR1 SGHVS, CDR2 FQNEAQ. The CDR3 extends over 14 amino acids. This CDR3 reads CAGSLQRLSYEQYF. CDR3 nucleotide sequence: TGTGCCGGCAGTTTGCAGAGGCTCTCCTACGAGCAGTACTTC.

This chain links TRBV7-9 with TRBJ1-1, with 7 bases fitting TRBD1. Germline-derived CDR1 and CDR2 are SEHNR and FQNEAQ (reference sequence). Trimming took 2 bases from V and 7 from J; bases not matched to a gene: 10. This CDR3 region has 15 residues. DNA of the CDR3: TGTGCCAGCAGCTTACGGACCGGGACAGTGGATGAAGCTTTCTTT. The encoded protein is CASSLRTGTVDEAFF.

This clonotype has a single count. This rearrangement joins TRBV10-3 to TRBJ2-2; TRBD1 matches at 9 bases. Germline assignment: CDR1 ENHRY and CDR2 SYGVKD. The trim removed 6 bases at V and 5 bases at J, leaving 7 bases unmatched. The CDR3 has 15 residues. CDR3 sequence: CAIRDTGGDTGELFF. CDR3 coding DNA: TGTGCCATCAGGGATACAGGGGGCGATACCGGGGAGCTGTTTTTT.

A single count supports this clonotype. The chain employs TRBV12-3 or TRBV12-4 and TRBJ1-6; TRBD1 might be the D (5 bases). V was trimmed by 5 bases and J by 11 bases, leaving 22 bases between them. The CDR3 has 16 amino acids. CDR3 protein: CASSPGTRAPMTPLHF. The CDR3 nucleotides are TGTGCCAGCAGTCCCGGGACCCGGGCTCCTATGACACCCCTCCACTTT.

This chain joins TRBV5-1 and TRBJ2-1; 8 nucleotides line up with TRBD2. The CDR3 spans 15 residues. Germline V gives CDR1 SGHRS, CDR2 YFSETQ. Germline trimming cut 3 bases from V and 0 bases from J; bases unmatched to any gene: 2. In nucleotides, the CDR3 is TGCGCCAGCAGCTCTGCGGGGGGCTCCTACAATGAGCAGTTCTTC. This encodes CASSSAGGSYNEQFF.

This clonotype was detected only a few times. V gene TRBV7-9 combines with J gene TRBJ2-3; D is ambiguous. V was shortened by 5 bases and J by 0 bases, with 18 bases between the two germline ends. Germline V gene data show CDR1 as SEHNR and CDR2 as FQNEAQ (reference sequence). CDR3 size: 17 residues. The CDR3 is CASSPTLLKVSTDTQYF. CDR3 in DNA: TGTGCCAGCAGCCCCACACTTTTGAAGGTTAGCACAGATACGCAGTATTTT.

The chain links TRBV6-6 to TRBJ2-3, with D hard to call. The V end lost 0 bases, the J end lost 0 bases, and 13 bases lay between the germline ends. The CDR3 is 17 residues long. Germline CDR1 reads MNHNY; CDR2 reads SVGAGI (reference sequence). The CDR3 is CASSYSGDGTSTDTQYF. The CDR3 bases are TGTGCCAGCAGTTACTCGGGCGACGGCACTAGCACAGATACGCAGTATTTT.

J is TRBJ1-2 and V is TRBV11-1; 7 bases map to TRBD1. There are 14 residues in the CDR3. Per germline, CDR1 SGHAT and CDR2 FQDESV (reference sequence). The trim removed 5 bases at V and 3 bases at J, leaving 6 bases unmatched. The CDR3 here is CASSRGQEHYGYTF. Written as DNA, the CDR3 is TGTGCCAGCAGCCGTGGACAGGAACACTATGGCTACACCTTC. Based on the CDR3 plus reference TRBV11-1 and TRBJ1-2, the full variable domain is EAEVAQSPRYKITEKSQAVAFWCDPISGHATLYWYRQILGQGPELLVQFQDESVVDDSQLPKDRFSAERLKGVDSTLKIQPAELGDSAMYLCASSRGQEHYGYTFGSGTRLTVV.

The V call is TRBV29-1, the J call TRBJ2-7, with D unclear. V was trimmed by 7 bases and J by 2 bases, leaving 15 bases between them. Germline CDR1 SQVTM, CDR2 ANQGSEA. This CDR3 has 13 residues. The CDR3: CSAGQQSTYEQYF. CDR3 coding DNA: TGCAGCGCCGGCCAGCAATCCACCTACGAGCAGTACTTC.

Turning to this clonotype: The conserved final phenylalanine or tryptophan is absent from the CDR3, which likely points to a read error. V is TRBV5-1 and J is TRBJ2-1, with D possibly called TRBD1 or TRBD2 (5 bases each). The germline CDR1 and CDR2 sequences are SGHRS and YFSETQ. The CDR3 consists of 15 residues. Trimming left V 2 bases short and J 0 bases short, with 9 bases between. The CDR3 spells CASSFRDHSYNEQFL. In nucleotides, the CDR3 is TGCGCCAGCAGCTTCCGGGACCACTCCTACAATGAGCAGTTCTTA.

The V and J genes are TRBV11-1 and TRBJ1-1; D is uncertain. This CDR3 region has 13 residues. V was shortened by 3 bases and J by 7 bases, with 12 bases between the two germline ends. Germline CDR1 and CDR2: SGHAT and FQDESV (reference sequence). In nucleotides, the CDR3 is TGTGCCAGCAGCTTTGGCTGGGATTTTGAAGCTTTCTTT. It yields the protein CASSFGWDFEAFF.

As regards this clonotype: Sequence at one end of the junction differs from germline and may be a read error. V and J are TRBV20-1 and TRBJ2-7, with 8 nucleotides matching TRBD2. The J call may be wrong; the DNA end is better matched by TRBJ2-5. Germline values: CDR1 DFQATT, CDR2 SNEGSKA (reference sequence). CDR3 length: 16 residues. CDR3 in amino acids: CSAVLLAEGPQGTQYF. The CDR3 DNA sequence: TGCAGTGCTGTGTTACTAGCGGAGGGCCCGCAAGGGACCCAGTACTTC.

The table lists this clonotype with a count of one. CDR3 in amino acids: CSAAGQSSYEQYF. The CDR3 DNA is TGCAGTGCGGCGGGACAGTCGTCCTACGAGCAGTACTTC. This chain joins TRBV20-1 and TRBJ2-7; D is perhaps TRBD1 (7 bases). In germline, CDR1 is DFQATT, CDR2 SNEGSKA (reference sequence). The CDR3 covers 13 residues. V was trimmed by 6 bases and J by 1 base, leaving 13 bases between them.

This clonotype was detected a few times. This rearrangement joins TRBV29-1 to TRBJ2-1; 15 nucleotides agree with TRBD2. The CDR3 consists of 15 residues. Trimming at V came to 7 bases and at J to 6 bases, leaving 7 bases not matched to a gene. Germline CDR1 and CDR2: SQVTM and ANQGSEA. DNA of the CDR3: TGCAGCGCCGCCGGGACTAGCGGGAGGACCAATGAGCAGTTCTTC. Translation gives CSAAGTSGRTNEQFF.

The J gene is TRBJ2-7, the V gene TRBV4-1; 8 bases align to TRBD2. The CDR3 consists of 17 residues. The junction had 7 bases not matched to a gene; V was cut back by 0 bases and J by 0 bases. Germline CDR1 reads MGHRA; CDR2 reads YSYEKL. The DNA for the CDR3 is TGCGCCAGCAGCCAAGATGATCCAGCGGGGGTCTCCTACGAGCAGTACTTC. It yields the protein CASSQDDPAGVSYEQYF.

This chain uses TRBV4-2 with TRBJ2-7; 10 nucleotides agree with TRBD2. The CDR3 loop spans 16 amino acids. Per germline, CDR1 LGHNA and CDR2 YNFKEQ. The junction had 7 bases not matched to a gene; V was cut back by 4 bases and J by 1 base. The CDR3 here is CASSPRAGGGSYEQYF. In nucleotides, the CDR3 is TGTGCCAGCAGCCCGAGAGCGGGAGGGGGGTCCTACGAGCAGTACTTC.

The chain recombines TRBV14 with TRBJ2-1; D may be TRBD2 (5 bases). Germline CDR1 is SGHDN and CDR2 is FVKESK. The CDR3 runs to 16 residues. The germline V and J ends were trimmed by 1 base and 5 bases, with 15 bases remaining between them. The CDR3 reads CASSQVGLLGNNEQFF. The CDR3, as DNA: TGTGCCAGCAGCCAAGTTGGGTTACTAGGGAACAATGAGCAGTTCTTC.

This clonotype turned up a few times. The chain carries TRBV20-1 and TRBJ1-2, with D possibly matching TRBD1 (5 bases). Germline V CDR1 and CDR2: DFQATT, SNEGSKA (reference sequence). The CDR3 length is 12 residues. The CDR3 is CSGARGGDGYTF. The DNA for the CDR3 is TGCAGCGGCGCTAGGGGTGGGGATGGCTACACCTTC.

The table lists this clonotype with a few counts. The V call is TRBV7-2, the J call TRBJ1-2; 10 bases are shared with TRBD1. The germline gives CDR1 SGHTA, CDR2 FQGNSA. The CDR3 runs to 15 residues. V was clipped by 4 bases and J by 7 bases; unmatched bases: 9. The CDR3 loop reads CASSSVPGQGFGYTF. As DNA, the CDR3 is TGTGCCAGCAGCTCAGTTCCGGGACAGGGGTTTGGCTACACCTTC. The full variable domain, rest sourced from reference TRBV7-2 and TRBJ1-2, is GAGVSQSPSNKVTEKGKDVELRCDPISGHTALYWYRQSLGQGLEFLIYFQGNSAPDKSGLPSDRFSAERTGGSVSTLTIQRTQQEDSAVYLCASSSVPGQGFGYTFGSGTRLTVV.